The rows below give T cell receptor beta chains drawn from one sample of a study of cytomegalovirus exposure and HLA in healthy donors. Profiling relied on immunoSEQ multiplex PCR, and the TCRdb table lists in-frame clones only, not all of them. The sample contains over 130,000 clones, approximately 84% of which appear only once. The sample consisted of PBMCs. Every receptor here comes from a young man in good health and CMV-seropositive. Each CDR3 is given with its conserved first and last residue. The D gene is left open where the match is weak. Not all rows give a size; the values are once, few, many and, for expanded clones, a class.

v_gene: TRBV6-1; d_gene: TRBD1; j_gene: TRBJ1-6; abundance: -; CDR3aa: CASSARTGASPLHF; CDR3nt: TGTGCCAGCAGTGCAAGGACAGGGGCTTCACCCCTCCACTTT
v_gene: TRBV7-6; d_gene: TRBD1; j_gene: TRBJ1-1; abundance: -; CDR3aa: CASSTRDSTNTEAFF; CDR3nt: TGTGCCAGCAGCACCAGGGACAGCACCAACACTGAAGCTTTCTTT
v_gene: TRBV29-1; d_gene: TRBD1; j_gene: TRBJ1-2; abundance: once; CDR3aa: CSAEGGQGAGGYTF; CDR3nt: TGCAGCGCTGAGGGGGGGCAGGGGGCAGGTGGCTACACCTTC
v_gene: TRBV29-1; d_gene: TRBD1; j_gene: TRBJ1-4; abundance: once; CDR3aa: CSALGQGVTNEKLFF; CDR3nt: TGCAGCGCCTTGGGACAGGGCGTAACTAATGAAAAACTGTTTTTT
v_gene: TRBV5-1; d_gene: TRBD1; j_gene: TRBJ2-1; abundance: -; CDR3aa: CASSLEDRAYNEQFF; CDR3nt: TGCGCCAGCAGCTTGGAGGACAGGGCCTACAATGAGCAGTTCTTC
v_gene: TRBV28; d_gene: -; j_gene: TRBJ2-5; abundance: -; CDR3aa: CASSLRGRKTQYF; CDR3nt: TGTGCCAGCAGTTTAAGGGGCCGGAAGACCCAGTACTTC
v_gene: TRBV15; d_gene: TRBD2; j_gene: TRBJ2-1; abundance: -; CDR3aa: CATSRDLAGGLNEQFF; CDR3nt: TGTGCCACCAGCAGAGATCTAGCGGGGGGACTCAATGAGCAGTTCTTC
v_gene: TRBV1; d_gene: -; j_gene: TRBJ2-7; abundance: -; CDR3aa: CTSLQPAGGGPYEQYF; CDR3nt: TGCACCAGCCTCCAACCAGCCGGGGGAGGGCCCTACGAGCAGTACTTC
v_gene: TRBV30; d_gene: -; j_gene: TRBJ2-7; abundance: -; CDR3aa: CAWSGGPSASYEQYF; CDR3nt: TGTGCCTGGAGTGGAGGTCCAAGCGCCTCCTACGAGCAGTACTTC
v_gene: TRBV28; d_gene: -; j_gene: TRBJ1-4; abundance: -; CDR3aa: CASRTSGRGTTNEKLFF; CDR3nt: TGTGCCAGCAGGACCAGTGGGAGGGGCACAACTAATGAAAAACTGTTTTTT
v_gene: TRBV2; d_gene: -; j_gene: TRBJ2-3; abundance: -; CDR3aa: CASSPMTSADTQYF; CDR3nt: TGTGCCAGCAGTCCTATGACTAGTGCGGATACGCAGTATTTT
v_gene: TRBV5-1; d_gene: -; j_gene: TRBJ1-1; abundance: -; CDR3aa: CASSLAAGMNTEAFF; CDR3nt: TGCGCCAGCAGCTTGGCGGCGGGGATGAACACTGAAGCTTTCTTT
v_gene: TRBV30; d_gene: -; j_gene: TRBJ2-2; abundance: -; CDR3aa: CAWRGVPNTGELFF; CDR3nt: TGTGCCTGGAGAGGGGTCCCAAACACCGGGGAGCTGTTTTTT
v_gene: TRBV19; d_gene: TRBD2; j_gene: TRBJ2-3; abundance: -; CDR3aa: CASSSAIGAGVTDTQYF; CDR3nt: TGTGCCAGTAGCAGCGCTATCGGAGCGGGAGTAACAGATACGCAGTATTTT
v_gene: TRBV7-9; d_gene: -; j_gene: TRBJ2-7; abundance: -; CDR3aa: CASSPGIEQYF; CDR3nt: TGTGCCAGCAGCCCAGGAATAGAGCAGTACTTC
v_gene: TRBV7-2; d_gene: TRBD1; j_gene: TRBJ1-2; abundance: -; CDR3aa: CASSSRQGLGYTF; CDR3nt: TGTGCCAGCAGCTCAAGACAGGGTCTTGGCTACACCTTC
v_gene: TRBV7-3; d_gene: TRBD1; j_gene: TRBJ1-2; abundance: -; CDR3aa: CASSKGQTNYGYTF; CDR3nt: TGTGCCAGCAGCAAGGGACAGACTAACTATGGCTACACCTTC
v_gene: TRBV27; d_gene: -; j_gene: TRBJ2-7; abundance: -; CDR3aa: CASRRGQSLDEQYF; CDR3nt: TGTGCCAGCAGGAGAGGACAGTCGTTAGACGAGCAGTACTTC
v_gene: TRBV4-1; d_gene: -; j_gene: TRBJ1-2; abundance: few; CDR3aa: CASSQRQEGGYTF; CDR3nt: TGCGCCAGCAGCCAACGGCAGGAGGGAGGCTACACCTTC
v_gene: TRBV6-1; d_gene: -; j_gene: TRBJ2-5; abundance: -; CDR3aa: CASSDEDQGGETQYF; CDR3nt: TGTGCCAGCAGTGACGAGGACCAGGGGGGAGAGACCCAGTACTTC
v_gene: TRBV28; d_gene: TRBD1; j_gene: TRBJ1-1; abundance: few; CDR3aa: CASRDATGSTEAFF; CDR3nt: TGTGCCAGCAGGGACGCGACAGGGAGCACTGAAGCTTTCTTT
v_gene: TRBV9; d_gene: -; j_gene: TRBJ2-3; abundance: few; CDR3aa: CASSSWTANTQYF; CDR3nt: TGTGCCAGCAGCTCCTGGACAGCTAATACGCAGTATTTT
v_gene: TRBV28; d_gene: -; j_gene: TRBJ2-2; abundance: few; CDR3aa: CASGPNIRDLNTGELFF; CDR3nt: TGTGCCAGCGGTCCGAACATCAGAGACTTGAACACCGGGGAGCTGTTTTTT
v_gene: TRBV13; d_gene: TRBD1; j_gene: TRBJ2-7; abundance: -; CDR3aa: CASSSPGQRHEQYF; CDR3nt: TGTGCCAGCAGCTCCCCGGGACAGAGACACGAGCAGTACTTC
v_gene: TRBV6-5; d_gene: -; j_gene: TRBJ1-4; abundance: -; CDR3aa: CASRTGTPVEKLFF; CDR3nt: TGTGCCAGCAGAACCGGGACACCTGTTGAAAAACTGTTTTTT
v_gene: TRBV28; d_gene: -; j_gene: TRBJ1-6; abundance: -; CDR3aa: CAGGEGMGSPLHF; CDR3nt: TGTGCCGGGGGGGAGGGGATGGGTTCACCCCTCCACTTT
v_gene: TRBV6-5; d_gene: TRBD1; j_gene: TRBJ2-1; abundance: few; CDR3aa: CASRLSRTGNNEQFF; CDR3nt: TGTGCCAGCAGGCTAAGCAGGACAGGGAATAATGAGCAGTTCTTC
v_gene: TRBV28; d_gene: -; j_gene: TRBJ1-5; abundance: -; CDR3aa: CASSTGGRGNQPQHF; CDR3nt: TGTGCCAGCAGTACCGGAGGCAGGGGTAATCAGCCCCAGCATTTT
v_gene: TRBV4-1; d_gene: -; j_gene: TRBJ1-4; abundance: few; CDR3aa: CASSPPDRPTNEKLFF; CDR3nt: TGCGCCAGCAGCCCACCGGACAGACCAACTAATGAAAAACTGTTTTTT
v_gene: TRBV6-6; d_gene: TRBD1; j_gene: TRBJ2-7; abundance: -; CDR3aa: CASSSGTGVEQYF; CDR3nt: TGTGCCAGCAGCTCCGGGACAGGGGTCGAGCAGTACTTC
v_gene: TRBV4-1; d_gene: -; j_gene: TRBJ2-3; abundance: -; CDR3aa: CASSQVPHTDTQYF; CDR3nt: TGCGCCAGCAGCCAAGTACCACACACAGATACGCAGTATTTT